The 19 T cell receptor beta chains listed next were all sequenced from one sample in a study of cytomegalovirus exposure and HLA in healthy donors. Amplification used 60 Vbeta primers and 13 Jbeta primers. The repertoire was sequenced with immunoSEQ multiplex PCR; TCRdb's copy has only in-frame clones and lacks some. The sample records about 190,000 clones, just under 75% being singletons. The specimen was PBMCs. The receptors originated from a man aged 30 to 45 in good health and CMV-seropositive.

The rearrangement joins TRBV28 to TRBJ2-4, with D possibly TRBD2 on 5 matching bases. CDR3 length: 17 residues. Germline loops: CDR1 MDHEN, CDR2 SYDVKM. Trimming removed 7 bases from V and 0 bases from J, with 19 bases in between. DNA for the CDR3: TGTGCCAGCACCTCCGGGGTGGATCCCTTAGCCAAAAACATTCAGTACTTC. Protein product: CASTSGVDPLAKNIQYF.

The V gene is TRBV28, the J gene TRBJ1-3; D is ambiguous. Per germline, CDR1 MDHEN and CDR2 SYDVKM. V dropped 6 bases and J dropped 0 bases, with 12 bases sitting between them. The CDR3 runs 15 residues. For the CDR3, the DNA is TGTGCCAGCAGCCCCCCCCGGGGCTCTGGAAACACCATATATTTT. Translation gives CASSPPRGSGNTIYF. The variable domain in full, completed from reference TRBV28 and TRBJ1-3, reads DVKVTQSSRYLVKRTGEKVFLECVQDMDHENMFWYRQDPGLGLRLIYFSYDVKMKEKGDIPEGYSVSREKKERFSLILESASTNQTSMYLCASSPPRGSGNTIYFGEGSWLTVV.

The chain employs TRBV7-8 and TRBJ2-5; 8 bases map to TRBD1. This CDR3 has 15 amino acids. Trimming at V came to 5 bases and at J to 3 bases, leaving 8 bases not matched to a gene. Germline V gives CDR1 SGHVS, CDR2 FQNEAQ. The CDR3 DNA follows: TGTGCCAGCAGCGTAGGGGACAGGACAAAAGAGACCCAGTACTTC. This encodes CASSVGDRTKETQYF.

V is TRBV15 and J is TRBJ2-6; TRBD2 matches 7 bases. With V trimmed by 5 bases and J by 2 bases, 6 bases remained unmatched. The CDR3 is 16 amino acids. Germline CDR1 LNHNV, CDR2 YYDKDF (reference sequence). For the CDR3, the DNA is TGTGCCACCAGCCGTGCTGGGGGGGCTGGGGCCAACGTCCTGACTTTC. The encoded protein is CATSRAGGAGANVLTF. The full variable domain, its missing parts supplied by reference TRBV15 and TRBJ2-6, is DAMVIQNPRYQVTQFGKPVTLSCSQTLNHNVMYWYQQKSSQAPKLLFHYYDKDFNNEADTPDNFQSRRPNTSFCFLDIRSPGLGDTAMYLCATSRAGGAGANVLTFGAGSRLTVL.

The CDR3 region has the DNA TGTGCCAGCAGTTTATCCCCCCCGGGACTAGCGGCCTACAATGAGCAGTTCTTC. This encodes CASSLSPPGLAAYNEQFF. The chain has TRBV27 and TRBJ2-1; 11 bases fit TRBD2. Per germline, CDR1 MNHEY and CDR2 SMNVEV (reference sequence). This CDR3 spans 18 amino acids. J lost 2 bases, V lost 0 bases, and 6 bases had no gene match.

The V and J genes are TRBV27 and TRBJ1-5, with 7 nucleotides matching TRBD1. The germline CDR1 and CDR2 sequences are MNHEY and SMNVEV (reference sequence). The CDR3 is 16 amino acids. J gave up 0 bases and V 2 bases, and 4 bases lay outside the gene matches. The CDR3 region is CASSLKGQVSNQPQHF. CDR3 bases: TGTGCCAGCAGTTTAAAAGGACAGGTTAGCAATCAGCCCCAGCATTTT.

The CDR3: CASSVDSGARTDTQYF. The DNA for the CDR3 is TGTGCCAGCAGTGTCGATAGCGGGGCTCGGACCGATACGCAGTATTTT. The J gene is TRBJ2-3, the V gene TRBV2; 8 bases are shared with TRBD2. The V gene end was trimmed by 4 bases and the J gene end by 6 bases; junction bases not matched to a gene: 12. Germline-derived CDR1 and CDR2 are SNHLY and FYNNEI. The CDR3 loop spans 16 amino acids.

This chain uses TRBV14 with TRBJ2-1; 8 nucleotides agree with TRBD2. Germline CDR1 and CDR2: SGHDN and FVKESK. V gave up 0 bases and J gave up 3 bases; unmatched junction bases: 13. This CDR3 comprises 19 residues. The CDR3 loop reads CASSQDPGTSGRVYNEQFF. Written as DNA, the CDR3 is TGTGCCAGCAGCCAAGACCCGGGAACAAGCGGGAGAGTCTACAATGAGCAGTTCTTC.

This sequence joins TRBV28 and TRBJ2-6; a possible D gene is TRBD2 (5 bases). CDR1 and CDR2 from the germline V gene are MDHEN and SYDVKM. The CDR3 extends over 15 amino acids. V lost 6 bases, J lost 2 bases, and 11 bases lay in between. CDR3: CASSRRLAGANVLTF. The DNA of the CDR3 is TGTGCCAGCAGCCGGAGGCTCGCTGGGGCCAACGTCCTGACTTTC.

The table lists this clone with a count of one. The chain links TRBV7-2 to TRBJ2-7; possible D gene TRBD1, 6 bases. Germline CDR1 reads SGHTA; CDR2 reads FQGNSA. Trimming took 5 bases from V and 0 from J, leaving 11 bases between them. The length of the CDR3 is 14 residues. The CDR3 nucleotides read TGTGCCAGCAGCCACGGACAGTTCTCCTACGAGCAGTACTTC. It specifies CASSHGQFSYEQYF.

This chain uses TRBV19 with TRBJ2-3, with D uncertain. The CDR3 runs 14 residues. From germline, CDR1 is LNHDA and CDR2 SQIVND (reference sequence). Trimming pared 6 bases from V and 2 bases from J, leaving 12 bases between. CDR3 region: CASRPWAATDTQYF. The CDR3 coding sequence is TGTGCCAGTAGGCCCTGGGCAGCCACAGATACGCAGTATTTT.

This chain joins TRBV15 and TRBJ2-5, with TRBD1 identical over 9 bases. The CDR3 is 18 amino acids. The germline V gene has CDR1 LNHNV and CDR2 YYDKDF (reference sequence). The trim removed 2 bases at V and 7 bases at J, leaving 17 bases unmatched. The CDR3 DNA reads TGTGCCACCAGCAGAACGGTCATCCCCGGGACAGGGCGCGGGACCCAGTACTTC. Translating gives CATSRTVIPGTGRGTQYF.

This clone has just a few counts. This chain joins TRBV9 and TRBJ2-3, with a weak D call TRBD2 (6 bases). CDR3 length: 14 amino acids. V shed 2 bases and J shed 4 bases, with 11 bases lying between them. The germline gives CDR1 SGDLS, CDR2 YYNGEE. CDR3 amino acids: CASSVTGTPDTQYF. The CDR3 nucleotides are TGTGCCAGCAGCGTCACTGGGACTCCAGATACGCAGTATTTT.

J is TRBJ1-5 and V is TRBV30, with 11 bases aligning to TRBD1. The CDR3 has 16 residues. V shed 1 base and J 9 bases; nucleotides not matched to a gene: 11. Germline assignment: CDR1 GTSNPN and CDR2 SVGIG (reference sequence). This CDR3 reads CAWSEGTGGNVRPQHF. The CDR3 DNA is TGTGCCTGGAGTGAGGGGACAGGGGGTAACGTCAGGCCCCAGCATTTT. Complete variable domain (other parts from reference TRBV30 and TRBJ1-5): SQTIHQWPATLVQPVGSPLSLECTVEGTSNPNLYWYRQAAGRGLQLLFYSVGIGQISSEVPQNLSASRPQDRQFILSSKKLLLSDSGFYLCAWSEGTGGNVRPQHFGDGTRLSIL.

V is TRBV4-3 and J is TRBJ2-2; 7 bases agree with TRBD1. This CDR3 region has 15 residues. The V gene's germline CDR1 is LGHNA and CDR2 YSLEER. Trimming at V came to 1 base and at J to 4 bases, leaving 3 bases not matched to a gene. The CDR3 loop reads CASSQAGTATGELFF. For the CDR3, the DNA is TGCGCCAGCAGCCAAGCAGGGACAGCCACCGGGGAGCTGTTTTTT.

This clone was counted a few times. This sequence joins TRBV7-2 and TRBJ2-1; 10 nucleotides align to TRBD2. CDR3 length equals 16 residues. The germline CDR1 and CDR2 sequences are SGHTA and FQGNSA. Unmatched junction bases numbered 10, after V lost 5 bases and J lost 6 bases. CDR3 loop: CASSPRLAGAFNEQFF. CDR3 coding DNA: TGTGCCAGCAGCCCCCGGCTAGCGGGGGCCTTCAATGAGCAGTTCTTC.

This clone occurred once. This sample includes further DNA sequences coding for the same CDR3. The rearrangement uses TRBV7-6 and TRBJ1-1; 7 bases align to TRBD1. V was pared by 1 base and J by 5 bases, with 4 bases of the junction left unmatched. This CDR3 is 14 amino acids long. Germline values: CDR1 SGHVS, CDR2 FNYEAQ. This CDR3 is CASSLGGGMTEAFF. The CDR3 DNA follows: TGTGCCAGCAGCTTAGGAGGGGGCATGACTGAAGCTTTCTTT.

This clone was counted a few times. In DNA form, the CDR3 reads TGTGCCAGCAGCTTAGCAGGGGGGAACACTGAAGCTTTCTTT. It is translated as CASSLAGGNTEAFF. The rearrangement links TRBV11-1 to TRBJ1-1; D possibly corresponds to TRBD1 (6 bases). From germline, CDR1 is SGHAT and CDR2 FQDESV (reference sequence). The CDR3 covers 14 residues. Deletions cut 0 bases from V and 1 base from J, with 6 bases between.

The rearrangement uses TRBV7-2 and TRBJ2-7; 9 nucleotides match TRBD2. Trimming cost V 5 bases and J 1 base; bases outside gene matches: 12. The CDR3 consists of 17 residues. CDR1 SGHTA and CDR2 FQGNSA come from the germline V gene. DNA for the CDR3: TGTGCCAGCAGCAGACTAGCGGCACGCTTCGAATCCTACGAGCAGTACTTC. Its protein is CASSRLAARFESYEQYF. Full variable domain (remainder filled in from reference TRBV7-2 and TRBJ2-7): GAGVSQSPSNKVTEKGKDVELRCDPISGHTALYWYRQSLGQGLEFLIYFQGNSAPDKSGLPSDRFSAERTGGSVSTLTIQRTQQEDSAVYLCASSRLAARFESYEQYFGPGTRLTVT.